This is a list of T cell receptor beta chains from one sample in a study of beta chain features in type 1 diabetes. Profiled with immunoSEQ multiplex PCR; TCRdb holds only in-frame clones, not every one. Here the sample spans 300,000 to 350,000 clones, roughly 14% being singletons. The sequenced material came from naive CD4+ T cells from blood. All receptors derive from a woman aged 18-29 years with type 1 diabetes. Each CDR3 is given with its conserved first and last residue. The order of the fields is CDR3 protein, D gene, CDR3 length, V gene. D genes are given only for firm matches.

CDR3aa: CASSFQRPDRGRADTQYF
d_gene: TRBD1
len: 18
v_gene: TRBV5-1

CDR3aa: CASSLPYGVPPREQYF
d_gene: -
len: 16
v_gene: TRBV7-9

CDR3aa: CASSYTGFIGELFF
d_gene: -
len: 14
v_gene: TRBV27

CDR3aa: CSVAMGRRNEQFF
d_gene: -
len: 13
v_gene: TRBV29-1

CDR3aa: CASSPQGHRETQYF
d_gene: -
len: 14
v_gene: TRBV18

CDR3aa: CASSTGGILYQETQYF
d_gene: -
len: 16
v_gene: TRBV5-4

CDR3aa: CASSRHSGIPSTDTQYF
d_gene: -
len: 17
v_gene: TRBV14

CDR3aa: CASSSHQQGAGEQYF
d_gene: TRBD1
len: 15
v_gene: TRBV27

CDR3aa: CSVEPTENNEQFF
d_gene: -
len: 13
v_gene: TRBV29-1

CDR3aa: CASPFGVAGASWGNEQFF
d_gene: -
len: 18
v_gene: TRBV21-1

CDR3aa: CASSRGGAYEQYF
d_gene: -
len: 13
v_gene: TRBV25-1

CDR3aa: CASSLVGSAGNEQFF
d_gene: -
len: 15
v_gene: TRBV5-1

CDR3aa: CAWSPSWTNPSAQHF
d_gene: -
len: 15
v_gene: TRBV30

CDR3aa: CASSLFSGYNEQFF
d_gene: -
len: 14
v_gene: TRBV5-4

CDR3aa: CASSQRPGLSGRAEDIQYF
d_gene: TRBD2
len: 19
v_gene: TRBV4-2

CDR3aa: CASSLGTGTDYEQYF
d_gene: TRBD1
len: 15
v_gene: TRBV10-1

CDR3aa: CASSQDRGPNTEAFF
d_gene: -
len: 15
v_gene: TRBV4-3

CDR3aa: CASKGTGGNTEAFF
d_gene: TRBD1
len: 14
v_gene: TRBV2

CDR3aa: CASSQGTSGRFEQFF
d_gene: TRBD2
len: 15
v_gene: TRBV4-1

CDR3aa: CASSLAGQGSNYGYTF
d_gene: TRBD1
len: 16
v_gene: TRBV7-9

CDR3aa: CASSPLGVQLAKNIQYF
d_gene: -
len: 17
v_gene: TRBV5-1

CDR3aa: CASSGSSGSSYNEQFF
d_gene: TRBD2
len: 16
v_gene: TRBV25-1

CDR3aa: CASRRGQGTYEQYF
d_gene: TRBD1
len: 14
v_gene: TRBV28

CDR3aa: CSVGRGGELFF
d_gene: -
len: 11
v_gene: TRBV29-1

CDR3aa: CASSPPGTPYEQYF
d_gene: -
len: 14
v_gene: TRBV18

CDR3aa: CASSVGQGPTDTQYF
d_gene: TRBD1
len: 15
v_gene: TRBV9

CDR3aa: CASSFSSTDTQYF
d_gene: -
len: 13
v_gene: TRBV7-9

CDR3aa: CASTKAGGPSGETQYF
d_gene: TRBD2
len: 16
v_gene: TRBV19

CDR3aa: CASSLDPQYNEQFF
d_gene: -
len: 14
v_gene: TRBV7-9

CDR3aa: CASSERDRGLNTEAFF
d_gene: TRBD1
len: 16
v_gene: TRBV6-1

CDR3aa: CASSGQGLDTQYF
d_gene: TRBD1
len: 13
v_gene: TRBV6-1

CDR3aa: CASSLRVKPNEQFF
d_gene: -
len: 14
v_gene: TRBV7-9

CDR3aa: CASSLGLAGAETQYF
d_gene: TRBD2
len: 15
v_gene: TRBV7-2

CDR3aa: CATHGGPRQPQHF
d_gene: -
len: 13
v_gene: TRBV6-6

CDR3aa: CASSPRQGLYSNQPQHF
d_gene: TRBD1
len: 17
v_gene: TRBV28

CDR3aa: CASRTGADTQYF
d_gene: TRBD1
len: 12
v_gene: TRBV2

CDR3aa: CASSSPTSASYNEQFF
d_gene: TRBD2
len: 16
v_gene: TRBV28

CDR3aa: CASSPGLADGYTF
d_gene: -
len: 13
v_gene: TRBV18

CDR3aa: CASSYDRVNTEAFF
d_gene: -
len: 14
v_gene: TRBV6-5

CDR3aa: CASSQATSGRATSEQFF
d_gene: TRBD2
len: 17
v_gene: TRBV4-1

CDR3aa: CASSPGGTNTQYF
d_gene: -
len: 13
v_gene: TRBV28

CDR3aa: CASSQEGGLARETQYF
d_gene: TRBD2
len: 16
v_gene: TRBV4-2

CDR3aa: CASSRDSLDYGYTF
d_gene: TRBD1
len: 14
v_gene: TRBV7-3

CDR3aa: CASSSGQGGETQYF
d_gene: TRBD1
len: 14
v_gene: TRBV5-6

CDR3aa: CASSVDPSSYNEQFF
d_gene: -
len: 15
v_gene: TRBV9